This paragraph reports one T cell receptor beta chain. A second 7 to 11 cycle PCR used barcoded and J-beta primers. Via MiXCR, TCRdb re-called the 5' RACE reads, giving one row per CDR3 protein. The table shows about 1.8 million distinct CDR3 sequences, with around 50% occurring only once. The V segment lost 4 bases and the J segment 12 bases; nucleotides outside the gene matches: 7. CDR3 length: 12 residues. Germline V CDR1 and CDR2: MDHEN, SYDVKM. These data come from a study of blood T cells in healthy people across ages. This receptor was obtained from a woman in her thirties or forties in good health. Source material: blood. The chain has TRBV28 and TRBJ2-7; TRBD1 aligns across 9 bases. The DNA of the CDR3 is TGTGCCAGCAGTTCCCTCGGACAGGGGAGGTACTTC. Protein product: CASSSLGQGRYF. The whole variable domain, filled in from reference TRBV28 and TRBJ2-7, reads DVKVTQSSRYLVKRTGEKVFLECVQDMDHENMFWYRQDPGLGLRLIYFSYDVKMKEKGDIPEGYSVSREKKERFSLILESASTNQTSMYLCASSSLGQGRYFGPGTRLTVT.